This TCR beta chain was captured in a study of somatic mutations in cytotoxic T cells in rheumatoid arthritis (dated by TCRdb to 2017 to 2019). Regarding the complete study: A FACSAria II or Sony SH800 was used to flow-sort some V beta antibody-stained T-cell populations at nearly 100% purity, and TCRB sequencing was also done on sorted V beta1+ cells. To characterize clonality, the study used TCRB deep sequencing while asking whether somatic mutations are carried by expanded CD8+ T-cell clones in newly diagnosed, untreated rheumatoid arthritis. A total of more than 55 rheumatoid arthritis patients and more than 15 healthy controls underwent TCRB deep sequencing. Median age was essentially the same in the patient group and the control group.

Genomic DNA underwent TCRB CDR3 sequencing using the immunoSEQ assay. In the source study's methods: The analyses included only productive TCRB rearrangements. Clonality was expressed as a Shannon entropy-based productive clonality index, with each clone defined by a unique TCRB CDR3 sequence. To calculate repertoire overlap between two samples, the template counts of each clone were considered relative to each sample's total templates. Flow cytometry-measured V-gene usage correlated with V-gene usage from TCRB sequencing, with a Spearman r of roughly 0.56. TCRdb holds this immuneACCESS table with in-frame rearrangements only. Some clones are missing; in checked studies, unresolved V genes explain under half, and the rest has no known cause. Clone size and the V and J calls come from that table; the DNA yielded D and trimming. In this sample the table shows thousands of clones, roughly four fifths of which occur a single time. In total, the top ten clones hold 37% of the sample.

Reading from cysteine to phenylalanine, the CDR3 counts 12 amino acids. Of the read, only the CDR3 DNA is kept; its 36 bases are in frame from base 1. V drops 6 bases and J drops 0 bases, leaving 6 bases in between. The germline V gene (reference sequence) yields MNHEY for CDR1 and SMNVEV for CDR2. The full study reports these points: There was no significant difference in CD8+ T-cell clonality between rheumatoid arthritis patients and age-matched healthy controls. Healthy controls showed no age-related increase in CD8+ clonality, whereas patients did (Spearman r ~ 0.49). The largest CD8+ clone made up more than 20% of CD8+ cells in about an eighth of the 65 patients, and blood and synovial fluid shared several identical CD8+ TCRB sequences. The slight underrepresentation of TRBV07 in patients was not corrected for multiple comparisons. The antigen targets of the expanded CD8+ clones were unknown, and absence from virus-specific databases did not rule out viral specificity.

Healthy controls were some 20 blood donors whose buffy coats were used, with a median age of around 54 years (range roughly 20-75) and 50% to 60% female. On an AutoMACS, CD4+ and CD8+ cells were isolated via positive magnetic bead selection, and their purity was verified by flow cytometry. Peripheral blood mononuclear cells were isolated by Ficoll-Paque PLUS density gradient separation. Using Nucleospin Tissue or Tissue XS kits, DNA was extracted from CD4-enriched, CD8-enriched or PBMC samples, with quantification by a Qubit 2.0 fluorometer. Of note for this clone: Its antigen target is currently unknown. No clone much larger than this one lies a single base away; base qualities are absent.

Recombination linked TRBV27 to TRBJ2-7, with no confident D gene call. The source material was CD8+ T cells sorted from blood. This receptor was identified in a woman between 55 and 75 years old in good health. CDR3 region: CASRGLSYEQYF. The DNA sequence follows: TGTGCCAGCAGGGGCCTCTCCTACGAGCAGTACTTC.